A selection of T cell receptor beta chains follows, all from one sample in a study of CD8 T cells in Susac syndrome. TCRdb independently ran MiXCR on the immunoSEQ multiplex PCR reads; one entry per CDR3 protein. The profile shows 250,000 to 300,000 distinct CDR3 sequences, approximately 85% of them singletons. The source material was CD8+ T cells from PBMCs. All receptors derive from a human donor with multiple sclerosis. Each CDR3 is given without its conserved first and last residue. Fields, in order: J gene, V gene, D gene, CDR3 protein. D genes are given only for firm matches.

>TRBJ1-2|TRBV12-3/TRBV12-4|.
ASRDSYGYT
>TRBJ2-7|TRBV6-5|.
ASQGQHYEQY
>TRBJ2-7|TRBV4-2|TRBD1
ASSQDKEGADYEQY
>TRBJ2-5|TRBV4-1|.
ASSHGIPGIETQY
>TRBJ2-5|TRBV27|TRBD1
ASSSPGQGKETQY
>TRBJ1-1|TRBV2|TRBD1
ASSTRNPGTGNTEAF
>TRBJ2-5|TRBV20-1|TRBD2
SAWNSGRAGETQY
>TRBJ2-5|TRBV6-5|.
ASSYHGQETQY
>TRBJ2-7|TRBV27|TRBD1
ASSLARTGVYEQY
>TRBJ2-1|TRBV7-9|.
ASSFGETELYNEQF
>TRBJ2-2|TRBV9|.
ASGPTRTANTGELF
>TRBJ1-5|TRBV19|.
ASTPGREHQPQH
>TRBJ2-4|TRBV29-1|TRBD1
SVWGTGGNKNIQY
>TRBJ2-1|TRBV7-8|TRBD2
ASSYYGRREYHEQF
>TRBJ2-1|TRBV20-1|TRBD1
SACRGIPYNEQF
>TRBJ2-1|TRBV7-6|.
ASSFKATPYNEQF
>TRBJ2-1|TRBV27|TRBD2
ASSSWTSGRAANYNEQF
>TRBJ1-2|TRBV4-1|.
ASSQVGDYGYT
>TRBJ1-5|TRBV27|.
ASSPKDNQPQH
>TRBJ2-5|TRBV7-7|TRBD1
ASSLALPGQGWLYQETQY
>TRBJ2-4|TRBV12-3/TRBV12-4|.
ASRSPTGKGNIQY
>TRBJ2-1|TRBV15|TRBD2
ATSRMTSGKLEGEF
>TRBJ2-5|TRBV7-8|.
ASSLQGFQETQY
>TRBJ1-5|TRBV9|.
ASSSMDSPDQPQH
>TRBJ2-5|TRBV27|.
ASSLGLTQY
>TRBJ2-2|TRBV3-1|.
ASSLLRRQTNTGELF